The clone carrying this T cell receptor delta chain was seen a handful of times. A much more abundant neighbour one base away suggests this may be a read error. These data are taken from a study of gamma-delta T cells after stem cell transplantation. The germline V gene has CDR1 GEAIGNYY and CDR2 EKD. This CDR3 contains 20 residues. With 3 bases clipped from V and 0 bases from J, the junction kept 12 bases outside the gene matches. TCRdb used CATT to re-call clones from the RT-PCR reads. The sample includes about 1,300 delta-chain clones, about 1.8% of them seen just once. This sequence originates from a human donor. It is not recorded whose cells these are; they may come from a transplant donor. This chain uses TRDV2 with TRDJ3; TRDD3 agrees at 8 bases. Input material: gamma-delta T cells. The DNA of the CDR3 is TGTGCCTGTGACCCGTTGGGGGATGAAAAGAGCTCCTGGGACACCCGACAGATGTTTTTC. This encodes CACDPLGDEKSSWDTRQMFF.